A single sample is the source of the 26 T cell receptor beta chains below, sequenced in a study of beta chain features in type 1 diabetes. TCRB transcripts that were expressed got sequenced, as all of the isolated RNA had been reverse transcribed. Some clones are missing from TCRdb's copy, which holds only in-frame ones; the method was immunoSEQ multiplex PCR. Among about 930,000 clones listed, 15% to 20% were seen once. Sequencing input: naive CD4+ T cells from blood. These receptors were obtained from a woman younger than 35 in good health.

The chain links TRBV6-5 to TRBJ2-4; TRBD2 might be the D (6 bases). The V gene lost 3 bases and the J gene lost 2 bases, with 11 bases spanning the gap. This CDR3 contains 15 residues. Germline assignment: CDR1 MNHEY and CDR2 SVGAGI. The CDR3 coding sequence is TGTGCCAGCAGTTATTCACTAGCTACCAAAAACATTCAGTACTTC. It translates to CASSYSLATKNIQYF.

This chain uses TRBV19 with TRBJ2-1; TRBD1 matches at 9 bases. V lost 4 bases and J lost 2; bases outside the gene matches: 15. In germline, CDR1 is LNHDA, CDR2 SQIVND (reference sequence). There are 19 residues in the CDR3. The CDR3 region has the DNA TGTGCCAGTAGTACGGGAGGACAGGGGAGTAGCGGACCCTACAATGAGCAGTTCTTC. Its translation: CASSTGGQGSSGPYNEQFF. The full variable domain, its missing parts supplied by reference TRBV19 and TRBJ2-1, is DGGITQSPKYLFRKEGQNVTLSCEQNLNHDAMYWYRQDPGQGLRLIYYSQIVNDFQKGDIAEGYSVSREKKESFPLTVTSAQKNPTAFYLCASSTGGQGSSGPYNEQFFGPGTRLTVL.

This chain links TRBV6-5 with TRBJ1-2; TRBD1 matches at 8 bases. The junction had 4 bases not matched to a gene; V was cut back by 0 bases and J by 7 bases. CDR1 and CDR2 from the germline V gene are MNHEY and SVGAGI. CDR3 length equals 14 residues. The CDR3: CASSYSDRGGGYTF. The DNA for the CDR3 is TGTGCCAGCAGTTACTCCGACAGGGGAGGTGGCTACACCTTC.

This clone was detected only a few times. V gene TRBV5-4 combines with J gene TRBJ2-7; 7 positions agree with TRBD2. CDR1 and CDR2 from the germline V gene are SGHNT and YYREEE (reference sequence). V shed 4 bases and J 2 bases; nucleotides not matched to a gene: 9. The CDR3 length is 15 residues. The CDR3 is CASSLRTSVTYEQYF. The CDR3 DNA is TGTGCCAGCAGCCTAAGGACTAGTGTAACCTACGAGCAGTACTTC.

This clone was recorded a few times. This chain uses TRBV27 with TRBJ2-7; 8 bases agree with TRBD1. Trimming removed 5 bases from V and 6 bases from J; junction bases left unmatched: 6. CDR3 size: 13 residues. Germline CDR1 MNHEY, CDR2 SMNVEV (reference sequence). CDR3 loop: CASSRTGWGEQYF. The CDR3 DNA reads as TGTGCCAGCAGTCGGACAGGGTGGGGCGAGCAGTACTTC.

This chain uses TRBV27 with TRBJ1-5; D is undetermined. The CDR3 extends over 11 amino acids. Germline CDR1 reads MNHEY; CDR2 reads SMNVEV (reference sequence). Trimming left V 9 bases short and J 0 bases short, with 3 bases between. CDR3 sequence: CARGSNQPQHF. The CDR3 nucleotides read TGTGCCAGGGGTAGCAATCAGCCCCAGCATTTT.

This clone was seen only a few times. The chain uses TRBV7-9 and TRBJ2-1; D not resolved. The germline gives CDR1 SEHNR, CDR2 FQNEAQ (reference sequence). V was shortened by 1 base and J by 6 bases, with 4 bases between the two germline ends. CDR3 length: 12 residues. The DNA of the CDR3 is TGTGCCAGCAGCTTAGGTAGCAATGAGCAGTTCTTC. As protein: CASSLGSNEQFF.

This clone came up a few times. V usage is TRBV4-2 and J usage is TRBJ2-6, with 9 bases aligning to TRBD2. CDR3 length: 16 amino acids. Germline lookup yields CDR1 LGHNA and CDR2 YNFKEQ. V gave up 3 bases and J gave up 2 bases; unmatched junction bases: 2. In DNA form, the CDR3 reads TGTGCCAGCAGCCACGAGCGGGAGGCTGGGGCCAACGTCCTGACTTTC. Its translation is CASSHEREAGANVLTF.

The chain employs TRBV14 and TRBJ2-1; D is perhaps TRBD1 or TRBD2 (5 bases each). This CDR3 has 14 residues. The ends were cut back, 8 bases at V and 5 bases at J, with 16 bases in the middle. Germline V lookup: CDR1 SGHDN, CDR2 FVKESK. The CDR3 loop reads CASPRGVAHNEQFF. In DNA, the CDR3 is TGTGCCAGCCCTAGGGGAGTAGCGCACAATGAGCAGTTCTTC.

The chain links TRBV27 to TRBJ1-1, with 7 bases matching TRBD1. From germline, CDR1 is MNHEY and CDR2 SMNVEV (reference sequence). CDR3 length: 17 amino acids. The trim removed 5 bases at V and 1 base at J, leaving 13 bases unmatched. CDR3 sequence: CASSPIPQGRANTEAFF. CDR3 DNA: TGTGCCAGCAGTCCAATCCCACAGGGGCGCGCGAACACTGAAGCTTTCTTT.

This clone was picked up a small number of times. CDR3 region: CASSSLVAREQYF. CDR3 nucleotides: TGTGCCAGCAGCTCCCTCGTGGCGCGGGAGCAGTACTTC. J is TRBJ2-5 and V is TRBV11-2; 7 bases fit TRBD2. This CDR3 comprises 13 residues. Germline V lookup: CDR1 SGHAT, CDR2 FQNNGV. The ends lost 4 bases at V and 11 bases at J; junction bases unmatched: 10.

Remarks on this clone: Compared with germline, one end of the junction differs, possibly owing to a read error. Different DNA sequences within this sample yield the same CDR3. The chain uses TRBV7-7 and TRBJ2-5; D is tentatively TRBD1 or TRBD2 (6 bases each). The CDR3 sequence is 13 residues long. CDR1 is SSHAT and CDR2 is FNYEAQ in the germline V gene (reference sequence). The DNA of the CDR3 is TGTGCTAGCAGCCCGCCCGGGGGCGAGACCCAGTACTTC. Encoded protein: CASSPPGGETQYF.

This clone was counted a single time. CDR3 region: CASSWSRDSSYEQYF. Here the CDR3 DNA reads TGCGCCAGCAGCTGGTCGCGGGACAGCTCCTACGAGCAGTACTTC. The chain employs TRBV5-1 and TRBJ2-7, with D possibly matching TRBD1 (7 bases). From germline, CDR1 is SGHRS and CDR2 YFSETQ. CDR3 length equals 15 residues. Trimming took 3 bases from V and 0 from J, leaving 13 bases between them.

This clone was recorded a few times. The chain uses TRBV18 and TRBJ2-7; 12 bases are a match to TRBD2. In germline, CDR1 is KGHSH, CDR2 LQKENI. Trimming cost V 2 bases and J 7 bases; bases outside gene matches: 6. CDR3 length equals 15 residues. The CDR3 loop is CASSPRLAGVDEQYF. CDR3 sequence (DNA): TGTGCCAGCTCACCAAGACTAGCGGGAGTAGATGAGCAGTACTTC.

The chain couples TRBV19 to TRBJ1-2; D is uncertain. This CDR3 has 12 residues. Trimming cost V 3 bases and J 5 bases, with 7 bases left between them. The germline CDR1 and CDR2 sequences are LNHDA and SQIVND (reference sequence). CDR3 sequence reads: CASSMPLYGYTF. As DNA, the CDR3 is TGTGCCAGTAGTATGCCTCTATATGGCTACACCTTC.

This chain joins TRBV6-6 and TRBJ2-7; TRBD2 might be the D (5 bases). Germline V gene sequence: CDR1 MNHNY, CDR2 SVGAGI (reference sequence). The length of the CDR3 is 14 residues. Trimming removed 6 bases at V and 2 bases at J, with 14 bases between. CDR3 residues: CASSPEGGPYEQYF. The DNA for the CDR3 is TGTGCCAGCAGCCCTGAGGGCGGACCCTACGAGCAGTACTTC.

Concerning this clone: At one end, the junction sequence differs from germline, possibly due to a read error. V is TRBV7-7 and J is TRBJ2-5; the D is unclear. Germline loops: CDR1 SSHAT, CDR2 FNYEAQ (reference sequence). This CDR3 is 13 amino acids long. Here the CDR3 reads CASSLAFQETQYF. As DNA, the CDR3 is TGTGCTAGCAGCTTAGCCTTCCAAGAGACCCAGTACTTC.

In this sample, this clone turned up a few times. The genes are TRBV4-2 and TRBJ2-7, with 7 bases fitting TRBD1. The CDR3 has 16 amino acids. Germline V CDR1 and CDR2: LGHNA, YNFKEQ. The trim removed 0 bases at V and 3 bases at J, leaving 8 bases unmatched. The CDR3 bases are TGTGCCAGCAGCCAAGAGGGGACAGAGGGATTCTACGAGCAGTACTTC. Translation gives CASSQEGTEGFYEQYF.

The table lists this clone with a few counts. The rearrangement uses TRBV23-1 and TRBJ2-5; 9 bases line up with TRBD2. TRBV23-1 is treated as an ORF (open reading frame) with a function not yet certain. The CDR3 has 14 amino acids. The V segment lost 8 bases and the J segment 3 bases; nucleotides outside the gene matches: 7. CDR3 sequence (DNA): TGCGCCAGCGGAACTAGCGGGTGGAAAGAGACCCAGTACTTC. This encodes CASGTSGWKETQYF.

The chain uses TRBV18 and TRBJ1-2; D is undetermined. Deletions cut 0 bases from V and 4 bases from J, with 9 bases between. CDR1 KGHSH and CDR2 LQKENI come from the germline V gene. The CDR3 has 14 residues. The CDR3 sequence: CASSPPGRAYGYTF. The CDR3 nucleotides are TGTGCCAGCTCACCACCGGGTAGGGCCTATGGCTACACCTTC. The full variable domain, with the rest looked up from reference TRBV18 and TRBJ1-2, is NAGVMQNPRHLVRRRGQEARLRCSPMKGHSHVYWYRQLPEEGLKFMVYLQKENIIDESGMPKERFSAEFPKEGPSILRIQQVVRGDSAAYFCASSPPGRAYGYTFGSGTRLTVV.

The chain carries TRBV7-3 and TRBJ2-7; 11 bases match TRBD2. The germline V gene encodes CDR1 SGHTA and CDR2 FQGTGA. There are 15 residues in the CDR3. V trimming: 3 bases; J trimming: 2 bases; junction bases outside the gene matches: 3. This chain's CDR3 is CASSFTSGSPYEQYF. The CDR3 DNA reads TGTGCCAGCAGCTTCACTAGCGGGAGTCCCTACGAGCAGTACTTC.

This clone was counted a few times. This chain joins TRBV7-9 and TRBJ2-1, with 10 bases identical to TRBD1. The CDR3 length is 15 residues. Germline V gene data show CDR1 as SEHNR and CDR2 as FQNEAQ (reference sequence). Trimming at V came to 7 bases and at J to 2 bases, leaving 5 bases not matched to a gene. CDR3 sequence reads: CASNRGTGAYNEQFF. Written as DNA, the CDR3 is TGTGCCAGCAACAGGGGGACAGGGGCCTACAATGAGCAGTTCTTC.

This sequence joins TRBV18 and TRBJ2-5, with D unresolved. The CDR3 is made up of 14 amino acids. Trimming pared 3 bases from V and 6 bases from J, leaving 14 bases between. Germline V gene data show CDR1 as KGHSH and CDR2 as LQKENI. CDR3 residues: CASSPTVSVKTQYF. The CDR3, as DNA: TGTGCCAGCTCACCGACGGTCTCGGTGAAGACCCAGTACTTC.

This clone occurred a few times. J is TRBJ2-5 and V is TRBV6-6; perhaps D is TRBD1 or TRBD2 (5 bases each). The CDR3 is made up of 14 amino acids. V lost 2 bases to trimming and J lost 4 bases, with 11 bases between them. Germline V gene data show CDR1 as MNHNY and CDR2 as SVGAGI (reference sequence). The CDR3 is CASSYPRDVETQYF. As DNA, the CDR3 is TGTGCCAGCAGTTACCCCAGGGACGTAGAGACCCAGTACTTC.

The CDR3 sequence is CASSSRLNYGYTF. DNA of the CDR3: TGTGCCAGCAGCTCCAGGTTGAATTATGGCTACACCTTC. The rearrangement uses TRBV5-6 and TRBJ1-2; D unresolved. Germline V gene sequence: CDR1 SGHDT, CDR2 YYEEEE. The V end lost 3 bases, the J end lost 5 bases, and 11 bases lay between the germline ends. The CDR3 sequence is 13 residues long.

This rearrangement joins TRBV5-8 to TRBJ1-2; tentatively, D is TRBD1 (5 bases). Germline V lookup: CDR1 SGHTS, CDR2 YDEGEE. The length of the CDR3 is 14 residues. The V end was cut by 3 bases, the J end by 5 bases, with 14 bases between. As DNA, the CDR3 is TGTGCCAGCAGCTCAACCGGGACTGCATATGGCTACACCTTC. This codes for CASSSTGTAYGYTF.